The 11 T cell receptor beta chains below all came from one sample that was sequenced in a study of human T cells and chemical hapten exposure. TCRdb used MiXCR to reprocess the RACE reads, holding one entry per CDR3 protein. There are some 120,000 distinct CDR3 sequences in the sample; 9% to 14% occur only once, and 1.3% to 1.5% lies in the top ten. The time point: patch test 1, 2 weeks after DPC sensitization. Regarding treatment: therapeutic diphenylcyclopropenone sensitization with weekly scalp DPC. This material consisted of whole blood, taken in connection with sensitization to the hapten diphenylcyclopropenone (DPC). The receptors were sampled from a woman aged 45-65 years with alopecia areata. Some clones in this sample may be carry-over from other donors' samples.

This clonotype has a count of ten or more. This rearrangement joins TRBV15 to TRBJ1-1; a possible D gene is TRBD1 (5 bases). The germline V and J ends were trimmed by 6 bases and 10 bases, with 15 bases remaining between them. This CDR3 spans 12 amino acids. CDR1 and CDR2 from the germline V gene are LNHNV and YYDKDF (reference sequence). Written as DNA, the CDR3 is TGTGCCACCAGGAGGGGTTACGGTGGAGCTTTCTTT. Translation gives CATRRGYGGAFF.

At least ten counts were recorded for this clonotype. J is TRBJ1-2 and V is TRBV7-9; 7 bases fit TRBD1. CDR1 and CDR2 from the germline V gene are SEHNR and FQNEAQ (reference sequence). The CDR3 is made up of 19 amino acids. V was clipped by 1 base and J by 3 bases; unmatched bases: 17. This CDR3 reads CASSLVTGMEAVGYYGYTF. The CDR3 region has the DNA TGTGCCAGCAGCTTAGTGACAGGGATGGAGGCCGTCGGTTACTATGGCTACACCTTC.

This clonotype was seen ten or more times. V and J are TRBV24-1 and TRBJ2-3; D is unresolved. This CDR3 comprises 12 residues. Germline CDR1 KGHDR, CDR2 SFDVKD. Trimming removed 5 bases from V and 0 bases from J, with 2 bases in between. The CDR3 coding sequence is TGTGCCACCAGTGGAAGCACAGATACGCAGTATTTT. It translates to CATSGSTDTQYF.

This clonotype was counted between two and nine times. The CDR3: CASRPPPLNTGELFF. In DNA form, the CDR3 reads TGTGCCAGCAGGCCACCACCCTTGAACACCGGGGAGCTGTTTTTT. The chain links TRBV7-2 to TRBJ2-2; D gene uncertain. The V end lost 6 bases, the J end lost 1 base, and 12 bases lay between the germline ends. The CDR3 is 15 amino acids. In germline, CDR1 is SGHTA, CDR2 FQGNSA.

The sample holds a few counts of this clonotype. This chain connects TRBV6-5 to TRBJ1-5; D unclear. The ends were cut back, 7 bases at V and 11 bases at J, with 9 bases in the middle. This CDR3 is built from 10 residues. Germline V lookup: CDR1 MNHEY, CDR2 SVGAGI. CDR3: CASIRSAQHF. CDR3 in DNA: TGTGCCAGCATTCGGTCAGCCCAGCATTTT.

This chain joins TRBV28 and TRBJ1-3; the D is unclear. This CDR3 has 15 amino acids. Germline V gene data show CDR1 as MDHEN and CDR2 as SYDVKM. V gave up 2 bases and J gave up 4 bases, with 12 bases separating them. In DNA form, the CDR3 reads TGTGCCAGCAGTTTACACACGGCGAGAGGAAACACCATATATTTT. This sequence encodes CASSLHTARGNTIYF.

This clonotype came up a few times. The J gene is TRBJ1-6, the V gene TRBV7-9, with D maybe TRBD1 (5 bases). This CDR3 contains 15 residues. The V end was cut by 5 bases, the J end by 10 bases, with 18 bases between. CDR1 is SEHNR and CDR2 is FQNEAQ in the germline V gene (reference sequence). The CDR3 spells CASSRPGQGESPLHF. The CDR3 DNA is TGTGCCAGCAGCCGCCCGGGCCAGGGTGAATCACCCCTCCACTTT.

This clonotype was picked up a small number of times. This chain joins TRBV27 and TRBJ2-3, with D possibly matching TRBD2 (7 bases). The ends were cut back, 2 bases at V and 0 bases at J, with 12 bases in the middle. Germline lookup yields CDR1 MNHEY and CDR2 SMNVEV (reference sequence). The CDR3 has 16 amino acids. The CDR3 sequence: CASSLGGGLSTDTQYF. The CDR3 DNA reads TGTGCCAGCAGTTTAGGGGGGGGCTTAAGCACAGATACGCAGTATTTT.

The chain uses TRBV11-3 and TRBJ2-7; TRBD2 matches 7 bases. CDR3 size: 15 residues. V shed 8 bases, J shed 0 bases, and the junction held 10 bases outside the gene matches. The germline CDR1 and CDR2 sequences are SGHNT and YENEEA. The CDR3 sequence: CASAKGEGISYEQYF. DNA of the CDR3: TGTGCCAGCGCTAAAGGGGAGGGAATCTCCTACGAGCAGTACTTC.

This CDR3 is CASSSRGSGYTF. As DNA, the CDR3 is TGTGCCAGCAGCTCTAGGGGTAGCGGCTACACCTTC. This rearrangement joins TRBV7-8 to TRBJ1-2; D is perhaps TRBD1 (5 bases). Trimming cost V 4 bases and J 8 bases, with 11 bases left between them. The V gene's germline CDR1 is SGHVS and CDR2 FQNEAQ. The CDR3 consists of 12 residues.

This clonotype has a handful of counts. The rearrangement joins TRBV7-2 to TRBJ1-2; the D is unclear. With 1 base removed from V and 4 bases from J, the gap between germline ends came to 16 bases. The CDR3 runs 16 residues. Germline V gene lookup returns CDR1 SGHTA and CDR2 FQGNSA. CDR3 protein: CASSLELKGRVYGYTF. In DNA form, the CDR3 reads TGTGCCAGCAGCTTAGAGTTGAAGGGAAGGGTCTATGGCTACACCTTC. Looking up the rest from reference TRBV7-2 and TRBJ1-2 gives the full variable domain: GAGVSQSPSNKVTEKGKDVELRCDPISGHTALYWYRQSLGQGLEFLIYFQGNSAPDKSGLPSDRFSAERTGGSVSTLTIQRTQQEDSAVYLCASSLELKGRVYGYTFGSGTRLTVV.